Below, one T cell receptor beta chain is given with its context. As yet, its antigen is unknown. TCR beta cDNA was generated via 5'RACE template switching incorporating UMIs. TCRdb re-called the 5' RACE reads; one entry per CDR3 protein, DNA not given. The sample table includes 350,000 to 400,000 distinct CDR3 sequences. The data were obtained in a study of T cells expressing NK-cell markers. Study-level information: Seropositivity for HCMV was found in most of the eight sequenced donors, with one seronegative. Whole-study findings and limits: For several donors, the dominant NKG2C+ clonotypes made up roughly 1.0-7.5% of their CD8+ T cells.

This CDR3 is built from 16 residues. The germline gives CDR1 LGHDT, CDR2 YNNKEL (reference sequence). The origin of this receptor is a woman aged 45-65 years in good health. What was sequenced was blood T cells: a sorted CD56 or NKG2C T cell subset, CD4+ or CD8+ T cells, or bulk PBMC T cells (not recorded which). The J gene is TRBJ2-3, the V gene TRBV3-1. The CDR3 is CASSQKWGSSTDTQYF.